Reported below is one T cell receptor beta chain. This sample was included in a study of blood T cell repertoires in COVID-19. About the study: COVID-19 samples collected from the United States, Italy and Spain covered acute and convalescent phases. Nucleic acid was either cDNA or gDNA, and it came from T cells, B-cell-depleted T cells, or PBMCs.

Per germline, CDR1 SNHLY and CDR2 FYNNEI. The V end was cut by 7 bases, the J end by 7 bases, with 16 bases between. There are 14 residues in the CDR3. Authors' analysis steps: Nucleated cell number was recorded as an estimate derived from reference gene primer amplification. Produced via immunoSEQ multiplex PCR; TCRdb's table is partial and in-frame only. V and J calls plus clone size are reproduced from that table; the DNA served to infer D and trimming. The table has hundreds of thousands of clones, roughly 86% seen once. The chain links TRBV2 to TRBJ1-4; the D is unclear. The source of this sequence is a woman aged 45-65 years who had recovered from COVID-19. The specimen sequenced was peripheral blood. The CDR3 reads CASTIGAKSEKLFF. The CDR3 nucleotides are TGTGCCAGCACCATTGGAGCGAAGAGTGAAAAACTGTTTTTT.